Each of the 5 T cell receptor beta chains below was sequenced from the same sample in a study of cytomegalovirus exposure and HLA in healthy donors. Repertoires were generated with immunoSEQ multiplex PCR, while TCRdb's copy carries only in-frame clones and drops some. The sample lists under 70,000 clones; around nine tenths were seen once. Material: PBMCs. The origin of the receptors is a woman under 30 in good health and CMV-seronegative.

V gene TRBV2 combines with J gene TRBJ1-1, with TRBD1 matching over 11 bases. There are 18 residues in the CDR3. Germline CDR1 reads SNHLY; CDR2 reads FYNNEI. The V segment lost 3 bases and the J segment 0 bases; nucleotides outside the gene matches: 9. The CDR3 DNA reads TGTGCCAGCAGTGACCTCGGGACAGGGGGGGTTTTGAACACTGAAGCTTTCTTT. It yields the protein CASSDLGTGGVLNTEAFF.

This clone was counted a single time. V and J are TRBV6-5 and TRBJ2-7, with D possibly TRBD1 on 5 matching bases. Trimming left V 6 bases short and J 3 bases short, with 18 bases between. Per germline, CDR1 MNHEY and CDR2 SVGAGI. The CDR3 is made up of 15 amino acids. The CDR3 DNA reads TGTGCCAGCAGCAGAGAGTGGGGCTACAACTACGAGCAGTACTTC. Translating it yields CASSREWGYNYEQYF.

This chain links TRBV5-1 with TRBJ2-5; 10 positions match TRBD1. There are 14 residues in the CDR3. Germline V gives CDR1 SGHRS, CDR2 YFSETQ. Trimming removed 2 bases from V and 4 bases from J; junction bases left unmatched: 2. DNA for the CDR3: TGCGCCAGCAGCTTTGACAGGGGGCTAGAGACCCAGTACTTC. Translation gives CASSFDRGLETQYF. Variable domain in full (rest from reference TRBV5-1 and TRBJ2-5): KAGVTQTPRYLIKTRGQQVTLSCSPISGHRSVSWYQQTPGQGLQFLFEYFSETQRNKGNFPGRFSGRQFSNSRSEMNVSTLELGDSALYLCASSFDRGLETQYFGPGTRLLVL.

The chain couples TRBV30 to TRBJ2-1; TRBD1 might be the D (6 bases). Germline CDR1 GTSNPN, CDR2 SVGIG (reference sequence). Trimming shortened V by 0 bases and J by 3 bases, and 9 bases separated the two germline ends. The CDR3 has 14 residues. The CDR3 here is CAWSVTGNYNEQFF. As DNA, the CDR3 is TGTGCCTGGAGTGTAACAGGGAACTACAATGAGCAGTTCTTC. The whole variable domain, filled in from reference TRBV30 and TRBJ2-1, reads SQTIHQWPATLVQPVGSPLSLECTVEGTSNPNLYWYRQAAGRGLQLLFYSVGIGQISSEVPQNLSASRPQDRQFILSSKKLLLSDSGFYLCAWSVTGNYNEQFFGPGTRLTVL.

The chain has TRBV7-3 and TRBJ2-1; TRBD2 matches 10 bases. The CDR3 is made up of 15 amino acids. Germline trimming cut 3 bases from V and 7 bases from J; bases unmatched to any gene: 6. In germline, CDR1 is SGHTA, CDR2 FQGTGA. The CDR3: CASSFSSGRRNEQFF. CDR3 DNA sequence: TGTGCCAGCAGCTTTTCTAGCGGGAGACGGAATGAGCAGTTCTTC.